The source of this T cell receptor beta chain is a study of T cell changes during pregnancy in multiple sclerosis. Sequenced by immunoSEQ multiplex PCR; TCRdb stores in-frame clones only, minus some. Of tens of thousands of clones listed, 92% were seen once; the top ten hold roughly 1.3%. Trimming pared 6 bases from V and 2 bases from J, leaving 19 bases between. CDR1 and CDR2 (germline): SNHLY, FYNNEI. The CDR3 covers 16 residues. This material consisted of peripheral blood, taken in the second trimester of pregnancy. This chain joins TRBV2 and TRBJ1-1; D is unresolved. This TCR was sampled from a female donor in good health, enrolled as a control in a pregnancy study. Here the CDR3 reads CASSALVRSLNTEAFF. The CDR3 region has the DNA TGTGCCAGCAGCGCCCTAGTGAGGTCCCTAAACACTGAAGCTTTCTTT.